This is a list of T cell receptor beta chains from one sample in a study of metastatic and nonmetastatic thyroid tumors. MiXCR reprocessed the PCR reads for TCRdb. The sample records around 25,000 clones, 14% to 15% being singletons. Specimen: blood. All receptors derive from a female donor with papillary thyroid cancer or a benign thyroid nodule (not recorded which). Some clones in this sample may be carry-over from other donors' samples. The CDR3 runs from the conserved cysteine through the conserved F or W. Fields, in order: D gene, V gene, clone size, J gene, CDR3 protein, CDR3 DNA. D genes are given only for firm matches. Expanded clones are given a class, and other clones once, few, many or no size at all.

d_gene: NA; v_gene: TRBV6-1; abundance: many; j_gene: TRBJ1-5; CDR3aa: CASRAPNQPQHF; CDR3nt: TGTGCCAGCAGAGCCCCTAATCAGCCCCAGCATTTT
d_gene: TRBD1; v_gene: TRBV7-9; abundance: NA; j_gene: TRBJ2-1; CDR3aa: CASSPGTGSNEQFF; CDR3nt: TGTGCCAGCAGTCCCGGGACAGGTTCAAATGAGCAGTTCTTC
d_gene: TRBD1; v_gene: TRBV6-1; abundance: few; j_gene: TRBJ1-2; CDR3aa: CANSEQGAKYGYTF; CDR3nt: TGTGCCAACTCGGAGCAGGGGGCCAAGTATGGCTACACCTTC
d_gene: TRBD2; v_gene: TRBV5-1; abundance: NA; j_gene: TRBJ2-7; CDR3aa: CASSYGTSGSGGPNEQYF; CDR3nt: TGCGCCAGCAGCTACGGGACTAGCGGGAGTGGGGGTCCTAACGAGCAGTACTTC
d_gene: NA; v_gene: TRBV6-1; abundance: many; j_gene: TRBJ1-5; CDR3aa: CASSELGENQPQHF; CDR3nt: TGTGCCAGCAGTGAACTAGGGGAAAATCAGCCCCAGCATTTT
d_gene: NA; v_gene: TRBV6-1; abundance: medium-sized; j_gene: TRBJ1-6; CDR3aa: CAILIGSSTSSPLHF; CDR3nt: TGTGCCATCCTAATTGGGTCCTCAACGAGTTCACCCCTCCACTTT
d_gene: TRBD2; v_gene: TRBV12-3/TRBV12-4; abundance: many; j_gene: TRBJ2-3; CDR3aa: CASSLIWTSGESTDTQYF; CDR3nt: TGTGCCAGCAGTTTAATCTGGACTAGCGGGGAGAGCACAGATACGCAGTATTTT
d_gene: TRBD1; v_gene: TRBV2; abundance: many; j_gene: TRBJ1-6; CDR3aa: CASTLDRGENSPLHF; CDR3nt: TGTGCCAGCACCCTGGACAGGGGTGAAAATTCACCCCTCCACTTT
d_gene: TRBD1; v_gene: TRBV4-1; abundance: NA; j_gene: TRBJ1-4; CDR3aa: CASSHEPGQGEEKLFF; CDR3nt: TGCGCCAGCAGCCACGAACCGGGACAGGGGGAGGAAAAACTGTTTTTT
d_gene: TRBD1; v_gene: TRBV29-1; abundance: many; j_gene: TRBJ1-2; CDR3aa: CSVEGSGQASGYTF; CDR3nt: TGCAGCGTTGAAGGGTCGGGACAGGCGTCTGGCTACACCTTC
d_gene: NA; v_gene: TRBV6-5; abundance: many; j_gene: TRBJ2-5; CDR3aa: CASSYSGGQETQYF; CDR3nt: TGTGCCAGCAGTTACTCTGGGGGCCAAGAGACCCAGTACTTC
d_gene: NA; v_gene: TRBV9; abundance: many; j_gene: TRBJ2-2; CDR3aa: CASSKMGDAITGELFF; CDR3nt: TGTGCCAGCAGCAAAATGGGGGATGCCATAACCGGGGAGCTGTTTTTT
d_gene: NA; v_gene: TRBV13; abundance: many; j_gene: TRBJ1-4; CDR3aa: CASRDRRTALGEKLFF; CDR3nt: TGTGCCAGCAGGGACCGCCGGACAGCGCTAGGGGAAAAACTGTTTTTT
d_gene: TRBD2; v_gene: TRBV12-3/TRBV12-4; abundance: many; j_gene: TRBJ2-3; CDR3aa: CASSFLAGGGDTQYF; CDR3nt: TGTGCCAGCAGTTTCCTCGCGGGAGGGGGAGATACGCAGTATTTT
d_gene: TRBD1; v_gene: TRBV28; abundance: many; j_gene: TRBJ2-7; CDR3aa: CASSSGDRLYEQYF; CDR3nt: TGTGCCAGCAGCTCCGGGGACAGGCTCTACGAGCAGTACTTC
d_gene: NA; v_gene: TRBV28; abundance: many; j_gene: TRBJ1-5; CDR3aa: CASSSGTVNQPQHF; CDR3nt: TGTGCCAGCAGTTCCGGGACTGTGAATCAGCCCCAGCATTTT
d_gene: NA; v_gene: TRBV28; abundance: medium-sized; j_gene: TRBJ2-7; CDR3aa: CASMPAGYEQYF; CDR3nt: TGTGCCAGCATGCCGGCAGGCTACGAGCAGTACTTC
d_gene: NA; v_gene: TRBV28; abundance: many; j_gene: TRBJ1-6; CDR3aa: CASSLVLNSPLHF; CDR3nt: TGTGCCAGCAGTTTGGTCCTAAATTCACCCCTCCACTTT
d_gene: NA; v_gene: TRBV28; abundance: many; j_gene: TRBJ2-5; CDR3aa: CASLGTIQETQYF; CDR3nt: TGTGCCAGCCTGGGGACAATTCAAGAGACCCAGTACTTC
d_gene: TRBD1; v_gene: TRBV6-5; abundance: many; j_gene: TRBJ2-7; CDR3aa: CASSYSAGGAKEQYF; CDR3nt: TGTGCCAGCAGTTACTCCGCAGGGGGCGCGAAGGAGCAGTACTTC
d_gene: NA; v_gene: TRBV6-5; abundance: NA; j_gene: TRBJ1-5; CDR3aa: CASSYQGSQPQHF; CDR3nt: TGTGCCAGCAGTTACCAAGGGTCTCAGCCCCAGCATTTT
d_gene: NA; v_gene: TRBV20-1; abundance: many; j_gene: TRBJ1-1; CDR3aa: CSARLTGLHEAFF; CDR3nt: TGCAGTGCTAGATTAACAGGCCTACATGAAGCTTTCTTT
d_gene: TRBD2; v_gene: TRBV11-3; abundance: many; j_gene: TRBJ2-6; CDR3aa: CASSLGLAGEFWAGANVLTF; CDR3nt: TGTGCCAGCAGCTTAGGACTAGCGGGAGAGTTCTGGGCTGGGGCCAACGTCCTGACTTTC
d_gene: TRBD1; v_gene: TRBV7-2; abundance: many; j_gene: TRBJ1-5; CDR3aa: CASSFGTVQPQHF; CDR3nt: TGTGCCAGCAGCTTCGGGACAGTACAGCCCCAGCATTTT
d_gene: TRBD2; v_gene: TRBV7-2; abundance: many; j_gene: TRBJ2-1; CDR3aa: CASSLGLAGFGYNEQFF; CDR3nt: TGTGCCAGCAGCTTAGGCCTAGCGGGATTTGGGTACAATGAGCAGTTCTTC
d_gene: TRBD1; v_gene: TRBV27; abundance: medium-sized; j_gene: TRBJ2-7; CDR3aa: CASSPWDRHYEQYF; CDR3nt: TGTGCCAGCAGTCCATGGGACAGACACTACGAGCAGTACTTC
d_gene: NA; v_gene: TRBV29-1; abundance: many; j_gene: TRBJ2-2; CDR3aa: CSGQDGELFF; CDR3nt: TGCAGTGGCCAGGACGGGGAGCTGTTTTTT
d_gene: TRBD2; v_gene: TRBV5-6; abundance: many; j_gene: TRBJ2-1; CDR3aa: CASSIAAGRIPLNEQFF; CDR3nt: TGTGCCAGCAGCATAGCAGCGGGAAGAATACCATTGAATGAGCAGTTCTTC
d_gene: NA; v_gene: TRBV12-5; abundance: many; j_gene: TRBJ2-1; CDR3aa: CASAPGSSYNEQFF; CDR3nt: TGTGCTAGTGCTCCAGGGAGCTCCTACAATGAGCAGTTCTTC
d_gene: NA; v_gene: TRBV30; abundance: many; j_gene: TRBJ2-1; CDR3aa: CAWSGGAYNEQFF; CDR3nt: TGTGCCTGGAGCGGAGGTGCCTACAATGAGCAGTTCTTC
d_gene: TRBD1; v_gene: TRBV7-3; abundance: many; j_gene: TRBJ2-1; CDR3aa: CASSRGQIYNEQFF; CDR3nt: TGTGCCAGCAGCCGGGGACAGATATACAATGAGCAGTTCTTC
d_gene: TRBD2; v_gene: TRBV6-2/TRBV6-3; abundance: medium-sized; j_gene: TRBJ2-2; CDR3aa: CASSSRRLSGSYTGELFF; CDR3nt: TGTGCCAGCAGTTCCCGTAGGCTTAGCGGGAGTTACACCGGGGAGCTGTTTTTT
d_gene: NA; v_gene: TRBV7-2; abundance: many; j_gene: TRBJ1-4; CDR3aa: CASSLGGREKLFF; CDR3nt: TGTGCCAGCAGCTTAGGGGGTCGGGAAAAACTGTTTTTT
d_gene: TRBD2; v_gene: TRBV9; abundance: NA; j_gene: TRBJ2-2; CDR3aa: CASSADYLAETNTGELFF; CDR3nt: TGTGCCAGCAGCGCCGATTACCTAGCGGAGACGAACACCGGGGAGCTGTTTTTT
d_gene: TRBD2; v_gene: TRBV6-2/TRBV6-3; abundance: medium-sized; j_gene: TRBJ2-7; CDR3aa: CASSPLRGGREDSYEQYF; CDR3nt: TGTGCCAGCAGCCCCCTCCGAGGGGGGCGGGAGGACTCCTACGAGCAGTACTTC
d_gene: NA; v_gene: TRBV5-6; abundance: many; j_gene: TRBJ2-5; CDR3aa: CASSLGPPSRQETQYF; CDR3nt: TGTGCCAGCAGCTTGGGGCCGCCGAGCAGACAAGAGACCCAGTACTTC
d_gene: TRBD2; v_gene: TRBV5-6; abundance: NA; j_gene: TRBJ2-7; CDR3aa: CASSDGLDLAGGRYEQYF; CDR3nt: TGTGCCAGCAGCGACGGTTTAGATCTAGCGGGAGGACGATACGAGCAGTACTTT